Below, one T cell receptor beta chain is given with its context. This entry comes from a study of blood T cell repertoires in COVID-19. Using immunoSEQ multiplex PCR, the repertoire was profiled, and TCRdb retains in-frame clones only, with some absent. The table includes fewer than 200,000 clones, around 90% detected once. V was trimmed by 8 bases and J by 7 bases, leaving 14 bases between them. The CDR3 is made up of 12 amino acids. CDR1 LNHDA and CDR2 SQIVND come from the germline V gene (reference sequence). The chain couples TRBV19 to TRBJ1-1; D possibly corresponds to TRBD1 (6 bases). The receptor's source is a man in his 60s with acute or convalescent COVID-19. Specimen: peripheral blood. This CDR3 reads CASGPRGGEAFF. DNA of the CDR3: TGTGCCAGTGGCCCAAGGGGGGGTGAAGCTTTCTTT. The whole variable domain, filled in from reference TRBV19 and TRBJ1-1, reads DGGITQSPKYLFRKEGQNVTLSCEQNLNHDAMYWYRQDPGQGLRLIYYSQIVNDFQKGDIAEGYSVSREKKESFPLTVTSAQKNPTAFYLCASGPRGGEAFFGQGTRLTVV.